This T cell receptor (beta chain) originates from a study of regulatory T cells in long-lasting Graves disease. Study-level points and caveats: Sharing of public clonotypes was greater in persistent patients (under 3,000) than in new patients (around 1,000). Limited sample numbers may have lowered accuracy.

Construction of TCR beta libraries relied on iRepertoire HTBI primers and on Arm-PCR targeting CDR3 regions. MiXCR was run by TCRdb on the multiplex PCR reads, yielding one entry per CDR3 protein. The table shows some 490,000 distinct CDR3 sequences, with more than 10% occurring only once. Ten or more counts support this clonotype. Its antigen is undetermined. The time point here: newly diagnosed GD, antithyroid drugs for less than 3 months. RNA from PBMCs was the source of the TCR library. Germline CDR1 reads SGHDT; CDR2 reads YYEEEE. The V segment lost 2 bases and the J segment 5 bases; nucleotides outside the gene matches: 3. The CDR3 is 14 amino acids. These same data were also listed under a study on T cells in Graves' hyperthyroidism and ophthalmopathy. From that study: The study defined stable Graves' hyperthyroidism as no ophthalmopathy progression within 18 months.

This clonotype originated in a woman under 40 with Graves disease. The sequences come from peripheral blood mononuclear cells (PBMCs), collected at new diagnosis, from a patient treated with antithyroid drugs. The chain joins TRBV5-6 to TRBJ1-5, with TRBD1 matching 8 bases. The CDR3 is CASSFGQGHQPQHF. CDR3 in DNA: TGTGCCAGCAGCTTCGGACAGGGCCATCAGCCCCAGCATTTT.